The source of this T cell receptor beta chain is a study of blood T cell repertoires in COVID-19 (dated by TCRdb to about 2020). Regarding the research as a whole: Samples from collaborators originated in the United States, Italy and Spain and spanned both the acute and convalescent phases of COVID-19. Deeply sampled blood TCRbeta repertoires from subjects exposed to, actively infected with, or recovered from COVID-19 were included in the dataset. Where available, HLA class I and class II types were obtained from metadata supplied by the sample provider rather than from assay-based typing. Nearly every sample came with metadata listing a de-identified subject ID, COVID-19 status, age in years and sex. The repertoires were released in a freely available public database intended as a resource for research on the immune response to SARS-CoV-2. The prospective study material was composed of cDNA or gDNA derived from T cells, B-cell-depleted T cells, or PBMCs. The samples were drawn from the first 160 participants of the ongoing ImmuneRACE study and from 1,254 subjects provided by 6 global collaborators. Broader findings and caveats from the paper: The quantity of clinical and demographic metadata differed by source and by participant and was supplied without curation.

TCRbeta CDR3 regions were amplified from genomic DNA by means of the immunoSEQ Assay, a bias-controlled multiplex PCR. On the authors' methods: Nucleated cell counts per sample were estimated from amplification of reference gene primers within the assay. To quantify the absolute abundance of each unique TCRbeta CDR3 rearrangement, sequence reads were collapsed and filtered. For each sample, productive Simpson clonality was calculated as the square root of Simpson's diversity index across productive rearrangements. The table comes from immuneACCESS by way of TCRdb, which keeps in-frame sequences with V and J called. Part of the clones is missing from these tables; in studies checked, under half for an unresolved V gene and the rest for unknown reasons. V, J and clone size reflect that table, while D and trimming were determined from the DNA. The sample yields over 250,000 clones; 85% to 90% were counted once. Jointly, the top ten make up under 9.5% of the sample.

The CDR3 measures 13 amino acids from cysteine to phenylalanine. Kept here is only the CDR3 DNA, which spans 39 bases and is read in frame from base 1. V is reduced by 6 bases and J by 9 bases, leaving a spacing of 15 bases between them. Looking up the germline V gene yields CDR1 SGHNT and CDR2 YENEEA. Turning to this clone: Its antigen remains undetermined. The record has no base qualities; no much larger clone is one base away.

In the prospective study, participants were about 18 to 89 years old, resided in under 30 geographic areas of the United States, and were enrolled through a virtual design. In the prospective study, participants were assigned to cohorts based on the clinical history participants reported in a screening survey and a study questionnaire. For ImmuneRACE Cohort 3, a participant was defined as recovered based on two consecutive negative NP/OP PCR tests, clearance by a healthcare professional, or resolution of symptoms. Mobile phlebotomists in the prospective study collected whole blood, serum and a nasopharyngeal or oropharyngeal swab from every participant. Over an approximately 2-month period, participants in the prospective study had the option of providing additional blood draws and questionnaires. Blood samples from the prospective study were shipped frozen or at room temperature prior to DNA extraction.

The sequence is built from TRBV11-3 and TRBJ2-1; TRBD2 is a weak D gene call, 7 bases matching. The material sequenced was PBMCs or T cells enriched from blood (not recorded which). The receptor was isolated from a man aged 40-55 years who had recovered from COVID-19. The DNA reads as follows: TGTGCCAGCAGGGTAAGGGGGGGAGGTGAGCAGTTCTTC. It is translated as CASRVRGGGEQFF.